These T cell receptor beta chains were read from a single sample in a study of blood T cell repertoires in COVID-19. Some clones are missing from TCRdb's copy, which holds only in-frame ones; the method was immunoSEQ multiplex PCR. The repertoire holds about 160,000 clones, with roughly 84% as singletons. Specimen: peripheral blood. These receptors all come from a woman at least 80 years old with active or convalescent COVID-19. Each CDR3 is given with its conserved first and last residue. The order of the fields is clone size, J gene, V gene, D gene, CDR3 protein, CDR3 DNA. A D gene is named only where the DNA matches it firmly. The listing skips clone size in some rows; elsewhere it reads once, few, many or a size class.

few TRBJ1-2 TRBV6-5 TRBD1 CASSYVAGGRYGYTF TGTGCCAGCAGTTACGTCGCAGGGGGCCGCTATGGCTACACCTTC
NA TRBJ2-1 TRBV7-9 NA CASSLALGGTYNEQFF TGTGCCAGCAGCTTAGCCCTCGGGGGAACCTACAATGAGCAGTTCTTC
NA TRBJ2-5 TRBV6-5 TRBD1 CASSSGQQETQYF TGTGCCAGCAGCTCGGGACAGCAAGAGACCCAGTACTTC
NA TRBJ1-5 TRBV9 TRBD1 CASSAGTVDNQPQHF TGTGCCAGCAGCGCCGGGACAGTTGACAATCAGCCCCAGCATTTT
NA TRBJ1-3 TRBV7-2 TRBD1 CASSPQTGVVGNTIYF TGTGCCAGCAGCCCCCAGACAGGGGTGGTCGGAAACACCATATATTTT
NA TRBJ1-4 TRBV7-9 NA CASAGRGINEKLFF TGTGCCAGCGCCGGTAGGGGGATTAATGAAAAACTGTTTTTT
NA TRBJ1-5 TRBV2 NA CASSDRGINQPQHF TGTGCCAGCAGTGACAGGGGCATAAATCAGCCCCAGCATTTT
NA TRBJ1-2 TRBV9 TRBD1 CASKTGTGTYGYTF TGTGCCAGCAAAACGGGGACAGGGACTTACGGCTACACCTTC
NA TRBJ1-2 TRBV29-1 TRBD1 CSVVGTGGYYGYTF TGCAGCGTTGTAGGGACAGGGGGTTACTATGGCTACACCTTC
once TRBJ2-4 TRBV7-2 TRBD2 CASSFERGKNIQYF TGTGCCAGCAGCTTCGAGCGGGGGAAAAACATTCAGTACTTC
NA TRBJ1-4 TRBV5-1 NA CASSLLATNEKLFF TGCGCCAGCAGCTTGCTTGCAACTAATGAAAAACTGTTTTTT
NA TRBJ2-1 TRBV4-1 TRBD2 CASSLTLAGLAGGREQFF TGCGCCAGCAGCCTCACTCTCGCGGGACTAGCGGGGGGGCGGGAGCAGTTCTTC
once TRBJ2-5 TRBV11-2 TRBD2 CASSPSGGTQTQYF TGTGCCAGCAGTCCTAGCGGGGGGACGCAGACCCAGTACTTC
NA TRBJ1-1 TRBV7-2 NA CASSPALTFAGNAEAFF TGTGCCAGCAGCCCCGCGCTAACCTTCGCGGGGAACGCTGAAGCTTTCTTT
NA TRBJ2-7 TRBV10-2 NA CASSESNSAGRRQYF TGCGCCAGCAGTGAGTCGAATTCTGCAGGGCGGCGGCAGTACTTC
once TRBJ2-7 TRBV7-3 NA CASSSLSYEQYF TGTGCCAGCAGCTCCCTCTCCTACGAGCAGTACTTC
NA TRBJ2-5 TRBV5-1 NA CASSLAGTLQETQYF TGCGCCAGCAGCTTGGCCGGGACTCTCCAAGAGACCCAGTACTTC
once TRBJ2-3 TRBV2 TRBD2 CASSGRGGAVSDTQYF TGTGCCAGCAGTGGGCGCGGGGGGGCCGTGTCAGATACGCAGTATTTT
NA TRBJ2-5 TRBV30 NA CAWSVRETQYF TGTGCCTGGAGTGTACGGGAGACCCAGTACTTC
NA TRBJ2-1 TRBV5-8 NA CASSWGVNEQFF TGTGCCAGCAGCTGGGGGGTAAATGAGCAGTTCTTC
NA TRBJ1-5 TRBV27 NA CASSLRGNQPQHF TGTGCCAGCAGTTTAAGAGGGAATCAGCCCCAGCATTTT
NA TRBJ1-1 TRBV7-2 NA CASSRPPRAEAFF TGTGCCAGCAGCAGGCCCCCGCGGGCTGAAGCTTTCTTT
NA TRBJ1-5 TRBV7-2 TRBD1 CASSLNRDRNQPQHF TGTGCCAGCAGCTTAAACAGGGACAGAAATCAGCCCCAGCATTTT